This T cell receptor beta chain originates from a study of blood T cell repertoires in COVID-19. Study-wide context: The study drew acute and convalescent COVID-19 samples from the United States, Italy and Spain. Sample material is recorded as cDNA or gDNA derived from T cells, B-cell-depleted T cells, or PBMCs.

The CDR3 totals 15 residues. Germline assignment: CDR1 MGHRA and CDR2 YSYEKL. Trimming cost V 1 base and J 7 bases; bases outside gene matches: 7. In the authors' methods: Amplification from reference gene primers served as the basis for estimated nucleated cell counts. TCRdb keeps only in-frame clones here, not all; method: immunoSEQ multiplex PCR. V and J calls and clone size are those listed in that table; D and trimming were worked out from the DNA. The sample holds about 140,000 clones, less than 90% seen once. Sequencing used peripheral blood. The rearrangement uses TRBV4-1 and TRBJ2-1, with 7 positions matching TRBD2. The sequence was obtained from a man under 40 with COVID-19, enrolled during active disease. The CDR3 bases are TGCGCCAGCAGCCAAGGGACTAGGACCTTAAATGAGCAGTTCTTC. Its translation is CASSQGTRTLNEQFF.